The following is a TCR beta chain sequence with its context. Its antigen is unknown. The data belong to a study of T cell repertoires in cytomegalovirus infection. Each CDR3 protein gets one entry after TCRdb re-called the reads with MiXCR. In the table there are about 920,000 distinct CDR3 sequences, less than 35% of which are singletons. The CDR3 is made up of 14 amino acids. Trimming stripped 1 base from V and 7 bases from J, with 13 bases between. The germline V gene encodes CDR1 SEHNR and CDR2 FQNEAQ (reference sequence). The rearrangement uses TRBV7-9 and TRBJ1-1, with D hard to call. The sequence derives from a human donor in good health (CMV status not recorded). Some clones in this sample may be carry-over from other donors' samples. The source material was cultured CD8+ T cells from PBMCs, sampled from culture after CMV antigen stimulation. CDR3 residues: CASSLVSLTHEAFF. CDR3 sequence (DNA): TGTGCCAGCAGCTTAGTCAGTCTTACCCATGAAGCTTTCTTT.